The source of this TCR beta chain is a study of regulatory T cells in long-lasting Graves disease. Findings and caveats of the study: Relative to new patients (approximately 1,000), persistent patients exhibited greater sharing of public clonotypes (2,741).

V was cut by 1 base and J by 4 bases, with 14 bases left in between. This CDR3 spans 16 amino acids. CDR3-region Arm-PCR and iRepertoire HTBI primers produced the TCR beta libraries. TCRdb redid the calling of the multiplex PCR reads with MiXCR, one entry per CDR3 protein. The sample lists about 220,000 distinct CDR3 sequences; 15% to 20% were seen once. Indicated time point: newly diagnosed GD, antithyroid drugs for less than 3 months. The TCR library used RNA extracted from PBMCs. This clonotype has a count of ten or more. Its specificity is unknown. This same sample was also part of a study on T cells in Graves' hyperthyroidism and ophthalmopathy. That source adds: In the first-round RT-PCR of the TCR CDR3, the HTBI primer set was used. Ophthalmopathy was told apart from stable hyperthyroidism by a 13 V-J model. Onset of ophthalmopathy came a median 6.5 months after the model predicted it.

This specimen was peripheral blood mononuclear cells (PBMCs), taken at new diagnosis, from a patient treated with antithyroid drugs. The chain recombines TRBV12-3 or TRBV12-4 with TRBJ1-5; D ambiguous. The TCR comes from a woman aged 25 to 39 with Graves disease. CDR3 in DNA: TGTGCCAGCAGTTTAGTTCGGGCCGGGGTGAATCAGCCCCAGCATTTT. It encodes CASSLVRAGVNQPQHF.